This T cell receptor (beta chain) comes out of a study of technical replicates of blood from a handful of donors. V lost 5 bases, J lost 4 bases, and 18 bases lay in between. This CDR3 contains 15 residues. Germline V gene data show CDR1 as SGHDT and CDR2 as YYEEEE. Profiled with immunoSEQ multiplex PCR; TCRdb holds only in-frame clones, not every one. The table includes nearly 90,000 clones, approximately 95% detected once. This clone was seen only once. The TCR comes from a human donor in good health. The sample was T cells isolated from PBMCs. V is TRBV5-6 and J is TRBJ1-1; no firm D call. Here the CDR3 reads CASSLFLRESTEAFF. The CDR3 coding sequence is TGTGCCAGCAGTCTGTTTTTGCGGGAGAGCACTGAAGCTTTCTTT.